The clone carrying this T cell receptor (beta chain) turned up a few times. Its antigen is not known. The PCR employed 60 Vbeta primers together with 13 Jbeta primers. The assay was immunoSEQ multiplex PCR, and TCRdb's table has in-frame clones only and misses some. The data contain over 150,000 clones, 77% of them singletons. This entry comes from a study of cytomegalovirus exposure and HLA in healthy donors. The study, taken as a whole, reports: It was shown in a later analysis that HLA-associated TCR beta chains were more clonally expanded than other, equally common chains. Later analysis identified a missense DCLRE1C variant that was linked to TCR beta V- and J-gene trimming.

This CDR3 region has 15 residues. CDR1 and CDR2 from the germline V gene are SNHLY and FYNNEI. The V end was cut by 5 bases, the J end by 0 bases, with 11 bases between. Sequenced sample: PBMCs. The origin of this receptor is a woman in her 30s in good health and CMV-seropositive. The chain recombines TRBV2 with TRBJ1-3; D may be TRBD1 (6 bases). CDR3 in amino acids: CASSRDTFSGNTIYF. The CDR3 DNA follows: TGTGCCAGCAGTCGGGACACCTTCTCTGGAAACACCATATATTTT.